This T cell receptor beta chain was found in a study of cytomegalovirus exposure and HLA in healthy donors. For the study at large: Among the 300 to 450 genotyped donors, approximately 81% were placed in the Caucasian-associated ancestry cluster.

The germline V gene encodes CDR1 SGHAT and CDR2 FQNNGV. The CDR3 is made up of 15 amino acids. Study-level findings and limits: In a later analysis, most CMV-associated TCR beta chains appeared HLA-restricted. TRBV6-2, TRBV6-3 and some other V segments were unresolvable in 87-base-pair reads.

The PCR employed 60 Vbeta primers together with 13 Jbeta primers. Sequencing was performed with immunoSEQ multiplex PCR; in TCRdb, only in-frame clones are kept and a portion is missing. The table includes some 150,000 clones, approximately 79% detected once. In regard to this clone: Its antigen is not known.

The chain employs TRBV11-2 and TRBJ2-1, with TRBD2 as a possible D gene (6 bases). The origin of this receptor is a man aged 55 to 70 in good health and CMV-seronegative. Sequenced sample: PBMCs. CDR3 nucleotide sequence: TGTGCGGGAGAGGGCGGGCGGGGTAGCGGCGGTGAGCAGTTCTTC. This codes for CAGEGGRGSGGEQFF. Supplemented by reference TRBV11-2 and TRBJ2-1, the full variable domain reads EAGVAQSPRYKIIEKRQSVAFWCNPISGHATLYWYQQILGQGPKLLIQFQNNGVVDDSQLPKDRFSAERLKGVDSTLKIQPAKLEDSAVYLCAGEGGRGSGGEQFFGPGTRLTVL.